This T cell receptor (beta chain) originates from a study of neoadjuvant nivolumab and ipilimumab in lung cancer. The germline gives CDR1 SNHLY, CDR2 FYNNEI. This CDR3 is built from 15 residues. V shed 5 bases and J shed 0 bases, with 8 bases lying between them. Libraries were prepared by immunoSEQ multiplex PCR; TCRdb keeps only in-frame clonotypes and omits some of them. The sample lists 6,000 to 8,500 clones; approximately 80% were seen once. The receptor was derived from an adult with non-small cell lung cancer. The chain links TRBV2 to TRBJ1-6, with D maybe TRBD1 (5 bases). The source was tumor tissue, collected after neoadjuvant nivolumab, alone or with ipilimumab, at or shortly before surgery. The CDR3: CASSPGSSYNSPLHF. In DNA, the CDR3 is TGTGCCAGCAGTCCAGGGAGCTCCTATAATTCACCCCTCCACTTT.